Listed here are 22 T cell receptor beta chains from one sample, sequenced in a study of shared clonotypes between healthy human individuals. TCRdb's table, derived via immunoSEQ multiplex PCR, lists solely in-frame clones and lacks some. The table records hundreds of thousands of clones, almost 97% of them present only once. The sample consisted of naive CD4+ T cells sorted from blood. Subset reported: CD45RA+ positively selected. The source is a woman younger than 45 in good health.

The chain uses TRBV7-9 and TRBJ2-5; D is unclear. Trimming took 1 base from V and 2 from J, leaving 17 bases between them. The CDR3 extends over 17 amino acids. Germline V CDR1 and CDR2: SEHNR, FQNEAQ (reference sequence). The CDR3 sequence: CASSLGLLRDDQETQYF. CDR3 coding DNA: TGTGCCAGCAGCTTAGGGCTTCTTAGAGACGATCAAGAGACCCAGTACTTC.

The V and J genes are TRBV29-1 and TRBJ1-1; D gene ambiguous. Per germline, CDR1 SQVTM and CDR2 ANQGSEA. V gave up 4 bases and J gave up 3 bases, with 6 bases separating them. The CDR3 has 11 residues. This CDR3 reads CSVVFYTEAFF. Written as DNA, the CDR3 is TGCAGCGTTGTATTCTACACTGAAGCTTTCTTT.

V gene TRBV19 combines with J gene TRBJ2-7; D gene unclear. V lost 7 bases and J lost 3, with 16 bases in between. CDR3 length: 14 residues. The germline gives CDR1 LNHDA, CDR2 SQIVND (reference sequence). This CDR3 reads CASTADEVGYEQYF. The CDR3 DNA follows: TGTGCCAGTACTGCGGATGAAGTGGGCTACGAGCAGTACTTC.

This clone was seen once. The chain uses TRBV2 and TRBJ2-3, with D perhaps matching TRBD1 or TRBD2 (5 bases each). The CDR3 is made up of 13 amino acids. V lost 3 bases and J lost 8, with 12 bases in between. Germline V gives CDR1 SNHLY, CDR2 FYNNEI. The CDR3 loop is CASSDLRDGTQYF. CDR3 DNA sequence: TGTGCCAGCAGTGATTTACGGGACGGTACGCAGTATTTT.

The rearrangement links TRBV18 to TRBJ1-2; D is unclear. Germline assignment: CDR1 KGHSH and CDR2 LQKENI. The CDR3 sequence is 13 residues long. Trimming cost V 1 base and J 6 bases, with 9 bases left between them. CDR3 sequence reads: CASSPRELHGYTF. The DNA of the CDR3 is TGTGCCAGCTCACCACGGGAACTTCATGGCTACACCTTC.

J is TRBJ2-4 and V is TRBV18, with a tentative D call TRBD1 (5 bases). The CDR3 totals 12 residues. The germline V gene encodes CDR1 KGHSH and CDR2 LQKENI. V shed 4 bases and J shed 15 bases, with 16 bases lying between them. The CDR3 reads CASSHDSGLWYF. CDR3 nucleotide sequence: TGTGCCAGCTCACACGACAGTGGCCTCTGGTACTTC.

This clone is a singleton in its sample. The rearrangement links TRBV5-1 to TRBJ2-3; D ambiguous. Trimming took off 5 bases at V and 2 bases at J, with 9 bases between the two ends. CDR1 is SGHRS and CDR2 is YFSETQ in the germline V gene. This CDR3 is 13 amino acids long. CDR3 in amino acids: CASSSQPTDTQYF. DNA for the CDR3: TGCGCCAGCAGTAGTCAGCCCACAGATACGCAGTATTTT.

V is TRBV28 and J is TRBJ1-4; the D gene is possibly TRBD1 (6 bases). The germline V gene has CDR1 MDHEN and CDR2 SYDVKM. The germline V and J ends were trimmed by 7 bases and 8 bases, with 17 bases remaining between them. This CDR3 has 14 amino acids. Here the CDR3 DNA reads TGTGCCAGCACCCACGGGGGGCGGGAAGAAAAACTGTTTTTT. The encoded protein is CASTHGGREEKLFF.

This clone was picked up one time. The chain employs TRBV28 and TRBJ1-2; TRBD1 is a possible D gene (6 bases). The CDR3 loop spans 14 amino acids. Germline V lookup: CDR1 MDHEN, CDR2 SYDVKM. With 1 base removed from V and 4 bases from J, the gap between germline ends came to 10 bases. The CDR3 loop reads CASSLLDRTYGYTF. The CDR3 DNA is TGTGCCAGCAGTTTATTAGACAGGACCTATGGCTACACCTTC.

This chain joins TRBV11-2 and TRBJ2-7, with 11 positions matching TRBD2. This CDR3 is 16 amino acids long. V shed 4 bases and J 0 bases; nucleotides not matched to a gene: 5. CDR1 and CDR2 from the germline V gene are SGHAT and FQNNGV. The CDR3 is CASSWGLAVSSYEQYF. In nucleotides, the CDR3 is TGTGCCAGCAGCTGGGGACTAGCGGTATCCTCCTACGAGCAGTACTTC.

Notes on this clone: The same CDR3 also results from other DNA sequences found in this sample. The genes are TRBV6-5 and TRBJ2-7; TRBD2 aligns across 15 bases. The CDR3 has 15 amino acids. The germline gives CDR1 MNHEY, CDR2 SVGAGI. V trimming: 6 bases; J trimming: 4 bases; junction bases outside the gene matches: 4. The DNA for the CDR3 is TGTGCCAGCAGACGAGGACTAGCGGGAGGGTACGAGCAGTACTTC. Amino acids: CASRRGLAGGYEQYF.

V is TRBV7-7 and J is TRBJ2-1; no reliable D call. This CDR3 comprises 13 residues. V shed 2 bases and J shed 3 bases, with 5 bases lying between them. Per germline, CDR1 SSHAT and CDR2 FNYEAQ (reference sequence). CDR3 in DNA: TGTGCCAGCAGCTTAACAGTCTACAATGAGCAGTTCTTC. The encoded protein is CASSLTVYNEQFF.

The V gene is TRBV28, the J gene TRBJ2-5; the D is unclear. The closer fit of TRBJ2-7 to the DNA end suggests the J call may be wrong. The CDR3 sequence is 14 residues long. The V gene's germline CDR1 is MDHEN and CDR2 SYDVKM. The CDR3 loop is CASSSPGEVYEQYF. The CDR3 region has the DNA TGTGCCAGCAGTTCCCCCGGAGAAGTCTACGAGCAGTACTTC.

The J gene is TRBJ1-4, the V gene TRBV15; 9 nucleotides match TRBD1. The CDR3 has 16 residues. The germline gives CDR1 LNHNV, CDR2 YYDKDF (reference sequence). J lost 4 bases, V lost 1 base, and 4 bases had no gene match. The CDR3 DNA reads TGTGCCACCAGCAGAGCACCGGGACAGGGTAATGAAAAACTGTTTTTT. This gives the protein CATSRAPGQGNEKLFF. The full variable domain, its missing parts supplied by reference TRBV15 and TRBJ1-4, is DAMVIQNPRYQVTQFGKPVTLSCSQTLNHNVMYWYQQKSSQAPKLLFHYYDKDFNNEADTPDNFQSRRPNTSFCFLDIRSPGLGDTAMYLCATSRAPGQGNEKLFFGSGTQLSVL.

The chain carries TRBV28 and TRBJ1-1; D not resolved. In germline, CDR1 is MDHEN, CDR2 SYDVKM. The germline V and J ends were trimmed by 3 bases and 6 bases, with 8 bases remaining between them. This CDR3 is built from 12 residues. DNA for the CDR3: TGTGCCAGCAGTTTGCCTCAGTCTGAAGCTTTCTTT. Protein sequence: CASSLPQSEAFF. The full variable domain, its missing parts supplied by reference TRBV28 and TRBJ1-1, is DVKVTQSSRYLVKRTGEKVFLECVQDMDHENMFWYRQDPGLGLRLIYFSYDVKMKEKGDIPEGYSVSREKKERFSLILESASTNQTSMYLCASSLPQSEAFFGQGTRLTVV.

The chain is built from TRBV5-1 and TRBJ2-1; D is perhaps TRBD1 (6 bases). Germline CDR1 and CDR2: SGHRS and YFSETQ. Trimming stripped 4 bases from V and 10 bases from J, with 18 bases between. The CDR3 loop spans 14 amino acids. For the CDR3, the DNA is TGCGCCAGCAGCCGCTTTACAGGGCTGCTCGAGCAGTTCTTC. Its protein product is CASSRFTGLLEQFF. Filled out from reference TRBV5-1 and TRBJ2-1, the complete variable domain reads KAGVTQTPRYLIKTRGQQVTLSCSPISGHRSVSWYQQTPGQGLQFLFEYFSETQRNKGNFPGRFSGRQFSNSRSEMNVSTLELGDSALYLCASSRFTGLLEQFFGPGTRLTVL.

This chain connects TRBV5-1 to TRBJ2-3; the D call may be TRBD1 or TRBD2 (5 bases each). This CDR3 is built from 16 residues. Trimming took off 0 bases at V and 1 base at J, with 12 bases between the two ends. The germline CDR1 and CDR2 sequences are SGHRS and YFSETQ. The CDR3 here is CASSLGDLGGTDTQYF. As DNA, the CDR3 is TGCGCCAGCAGCTTGGGGGACCTTGGGGGCACAGATACGCAGTATTTT.

The chain couples TRBV5-1 to TRBJ1-2, with 10 bases lining up with TRBD1. The V segment lost 3 bases and the J segment 9 bases; nucleotides outside the gene matches: 5. The CDR3 contains 13 residues. CDR1 and CDR2 from the germline V gene are SGHRS and YFSETQ. The CDR3 spells CASSSGQGPRYTF. The CDR3 DNA follows: TGCGCCAGCAGCTCGGGACAGGGGCCGCGCTACACCTTC.

This chain links TRBV7-2 with TRBJ1-1, with TRBD1 as a possible D gene (6 bases). The CDR3 sequence is 13 residues long. Germline V lookup: CDR1 SGHTA, CDR2 FQGNSA. With 3 bases removed from V and 3 bases from J, the gap between germline ends came to 8 bases. The chain's CDR3 is CASSFRQDTEAFF. DNA of the CDR3: TGTGCCAGCAGCTTTCGACAGGACACTGAAGCTTTCTTT.

This sequence joins TRBV5-1 and TRBJ2-6; TRBD1 matches at 8 bases. Germline values: CDR1 SGHRS, CDR2 YFSETQ. Trimming took 7 bases from V and 6 from J; bases not matched to a gene: 9. CDR3 size: 15 residues. The chain's CDR3 is CASRYADRVANVLTF. The CDR3 DNA sequence: TGCGCCAGCCGTTACGCGGACAGGGTGGCCAACGTCCTGACTTTC.

The CDR3 sequence is CASSPSLLAGISNTGELFF. DNA for the CDR3: TGTGCCAGCTCACCCTCCTTACTAGCGGGAATCTCGAACACCGGGGAGCTGTTTTTT. V and J are TRBV18 and TRBJ2-2, with 10 bases lining up with TRBD2. CDR1 is KGHSH, CDR2 LQKENI, per germline. V gave up 3 bases and J gave up 0 bases; unmatched junction bases: 10. The CDR3 runs to 19 residues.

V is TRBV29-1 and J is TRBJ2-5, with unresolved D. The CDR3 spans 14 residues. CDR1 is SQVTM and CDR2 is ANQGSEA in the germline V gene. Trimming pared 6 bases from V and 2 bases from J, leaving 16 bases between. The CDR3 loop is CSVRLAERQETQYF. The CDR3 DNA follows: TGCAGCGTAAGGCTGGCGGAACGTCAAGAGACCCAGTACTTC.